These T cell receptor beta chains were read from a single sample in a study of T cells in pancreatic ductal adenocarcinoma. Using immunoSEQ multiplex PCR, the repertoire was profiled, and TCRdb retains in-frame clones only, with some absent. The profile shows 31,000 or so clones, approximately 94% of them singletons. Sequencing was done on a sample of PBMCs. The receptors originated from a human donor with pancreatic ductal adenocarcinoma. CDR3s include the opening cysteine and the closing phenylalanine or tryptophan. Fields, in order: J gene, V gene, clone size, D gene, CDR3 DNA, CDR3 protein. A D gene is named only where the DNA matches it firmly. Only some rows state a clone size, as once, few, many or a class for expanded clones.

TRBJ2-7,TRBV20-1,once,.,TGCAGTGCCACTGGCGGAGGAGAGCAGTACTTC,CSATGGGEQYF
TRBJ1-5,TRBV7-9,.,.,TGTGCCAGCGGTACCGGGGTAGGAAATCAGCCCCAGCATTTT,CASGTGVGNQPQHF
TRBJ2-1,TRBV7-9,.,TRBD2,TGTGCCAGCAGCCGATCGACTAGCTATGAGCAGTTCTTC,CASSRSTSYEQFF
TRBJ2-1,TRBV5-1,.,.,TGCGCCAGCAGCTTGACGTGGCAGGGGATAGATGAGCAGTTCTTC,CASSLTWQGIDEQFF
TRBJ2-2,TRBV4-1,.,.,TGCGCCAGCAGCCCGACAGGGGCTGGCGGGAGGCTCGGCGGGGAGCTGTTTTTT,CASSPTGAGGRLGGELFF
TRBJ1-1,TRBV5-1,.,.,TGCGCCAGCAGCTTGGGGTTGGGAGGCGGTAGCACTGAAGCTTTCTTT,CASSLGLGGGSTEAFF
TRBJ2-3,TRBV7-9,.,.,TGTGCCAGCAGCTTACGCAGGGGTCCAGCAGATACGCAGTATTTT,CASSLRRGPADTQYF
TRBJ2-1,TRBV6-1,.,.,TGTGCCAGCAGCCCGAGCGCCCGACTCTACAATGAGCAGTTCTTC,CASSPSARLYNEQFF
TRBJ2-5,TRBV5-5,.,.,TGTGCCAGCAGCTCACTTCTCGAGACCCAGTACTTC,CASSSLLETQYF
TRBJ2-1,TRBV5-5,.,TRBD1,TGTGCCAGCAGCTTGGGTACAGGGGGCTCCAATGAGCAGTTCTTC,CASSLGTGGSNEQFF
TRBJ2-1,TRBV2,.,TRBD2,TGTGCCAGCAGTGGGTTATGGCGGGAGGAGCAGTTCTTC,CASSGLWREEQFF
TRBJ2-2,TRBV10-3,.,TRBD2,TGTGCCATCGGTGCGGGAGTAGGCACCGGGGAGCTGTTTTTT,CAIGAGVGTGELFF
TRBJ1-6,TRBV9,.,TRBD1,TGTGCCAGCAGCACCAGGACAGGGGCGGATTCACCCCTCCACTTT,CASSTRTGADSPLHF